The text below deals with one TCR beta chain. The data were taken from a study of T cell clones after liver transplantation. This CDR3 contains 14 residues. V lost 0 bases to trimming and J lost 5 bases, with 10 bases between them. CDR1 is MNHEY and CDR2 is SMNVEV in the germline V gene (reference sequence). Sequencing was performed with immunoSEQ multiplex PCR; in TCRdb, only in-frame clones are kept and a portion is missing. The sample has over 15,000 clones, 75% to 90% seen once. This rearrangement joins TRBV27 to TRBJ2-5, with D possibly TRBD1 on 5 matching bases. This receptor was obtained from a human donor who received a liver transplant. This specimen was CD8+ T cells from blood, taken before liver transplant. The CDR3 DNA follows: TGTGCCAGCAGTTTATCCCGGTACAGGGAGACCCAGTACTTC. It yields the protein CASSLSRYRETQYF.